Sequencing of this TCR beta chain was carried out in a study of control samples from healthy donors and cancer patients. The CDR3 totals 13 residues. Trimming removed 9 bases from V and 1 base from J, with 8 bases in between. The V gene's germline CDR1 is SGHTS and CDR2 YDEGEE. This table comes from immunoSEQ multiplex PCR, and its TCRdb copy is limited to in-frame clones, with some not included. The sample holds fewer than 200,000 clones; about 86% are singletons and the top ten take approximately 4.9%. Sequencing used blood. This chain joins TRBV5-8 and TRBJ2-6; D unresolved. The source is a woman aged 25 to 39 in good health. CDR3 coding DNA: TGTGCCAACCGAGCTTCTGGGGCCAACGTCCTGACTTTC. Amino acid sequence: CANRASGANVLTF.